A selection of T cell receptor beta chains follows, all from one sample in a study of post-analysis software for immune sequencing data. Via MiXCR, TCRdb re-called the PCR reads, giving one row per CDR3 protein. The sample has hundreds of thousands of distinct CDR3 sequences, roughly 30% seen once. Sequenced sample: blood. All receptors derive from a girl between 10 and 17 years old with multiple sclerosis. Both conserved end residues are part of each CDR3. D genes are given only for firm matches. Some rows have no size entry. The others give once, few or many, or a class for an expanded clone.

d_gene: TRBD2
v_gene: TRBV7-2
abundance: few
j_gene: TRBJ2-1
CDR3nt: TGTGCCAGCAACATGGGAACCGGAAACCCACTAGCGGAGCCTCCCCGGGAGCAGTTCTTC
CDR3aa: CASNMGTGNPLAEPPREQFF

d_gene: .
v_gene: TRBV6-2/TRBV6-3
abundance: few
j_gene: TRBJ1-1
CDR3nt: TGTGCCAGCAGAGACGTGGGGGCAGGGACAGCTTTCTTT
CDR3aa: CASRDVGAGTAFF

d_gene: .
v_gene: TRBV20-1
abundance: .
j_gene: TRBJ1-5
CDR3nt: TGCAGTGCCTGGCAGGTTAGCAATCAGCCCCAGCATTTT
CDR3aa: CSAWQVSNQPQHF

d_gene: .
v_gene: TRBV10-3
abundance: few
j_gene: TRBJ2-3
CDR3nt: TGTGCCACCGCCCGGGTAGGGGACACAGATACGCAGTATTTT
CDR3aa: CATARVGDTDTQYF

d_gene: .
v_gene: TRBV20-1
abundance: few
j_gene: TRBJ1-4
CDR3nt: TGCAGTGCTAGTGTCCGTACGGAAAAACTGTTTTTT
CDR3aa: CSASVRTEKLFF

d_gene: TRBD2
v_gene: TRBV28
abundance: .
j_gene: TRBJ2-3
CDR3nt: TGTGCCAGCACCAAAGCGGGGGGAATAGATACGCAGTATTTT
CDR3aa: CASTKAGGIDTQYF

d_gene: .
v_gene: TRBV6-4
abundance: .
j_gene: TRBJ2-6
CDR3nt: TGTGCCAGCAGTGGGGACCCAAGCTCTGGGGCCAACGTCCTGACTTTC
CDR3aa: CASSGDPSSGANVLTF

d_gene: TRBD1
v_gene: TRBV6-1
abundance: .
j_gene: TRBJ2-3
CDR3nt: TGTGCCAGCAGTATAGGGGGCGCAGGGGATACGCAGTATTTT
CDR3aa: CASSIGGAGDTQYF

d_gene: TRBD1
v_gene: TRBV10-3
abundance: many
j_gene: TRBJ2-5
CDR3nt: TGTGCCATCAGTGCCCAGGGGGACCAAGAGACCCAGTACTTC
CDR3aa: CAISAQGDQETQYF

d_gene: .
v_gene: TRBV7-9
abundance: few
j_gene: TRBJ1-4
CDR3nt: TGTGCCAGCAGCTTCGGATTGCGGGGGGAAAAACTGTTTTTT
CDR3aa: CASSFGLRGEKLFF

d_gene: .
v_gene: TRBV27
abundance: once
j_gene: TRBJ1-5
CDR3nt: TGTGCCAGCAGTCCCCCTGGGGGCAATCAGCCCCGGCATTTT
CDR3aa: CASSPPGGNQPRHF

d_gene: TRBD1
v_gene: TRBV27
abundance: .
j_gene: TRBJ1-5
CDR3nt: TGTGCCAGCAGGGGGACAGGGCTTTATCAGCCCCAGCATTTT
CDR3aa: CASRGTGLYQPQHF

d_gene: TRBD1
v_gene: TRBV15
abundance: few
j_gene: TRBJ2-4
CDR3nt: TGTGCCACCAGAGACTTGACAGGGATTCTCAAAAACATTCAGTACTTC
CDR3aa: CATRDLTGILKNIQYF

d_gene: .
v_gene: TRBV7-9
abundance: .
j_gene: TRBJ1-4
CDR3nt: TGTGCCAGCAGCTTAGATGGGGGGACAACTAATGAAAAACTGTTTTTT
CDR3aa: CASSLDGGTTNEKLFF

d_gene: .
v_gene: TRBV6-6
abundance: .
j_gene: TRBJ2-7
CDR3nt: TGTGCCAGCAGTAGGGACCGGACACCCACCTGCGAGCAGTACTTC
CDR3aa: CASSRDRTPTCEQYF

d_gene: .
v_gene: TRBV28
abundance: few
j_gene: TRBJ2-3
CDR3nt: TGTGCCAGCAACGAATGGGGGACGGAGGGGACAGATACGCAGTATTTT
CDR3aa: CASNEWGTEGTDTQYF

d_gene: TRBD1
v_gene: TRBV6-1
abundance: .
j_gene: TRBJ2-1
CDR3nt: TGTGCCAGCAAACGGGACAGCAGCTCCTACAATGAGCAGTTCTTC
CDR3aa: CASKRDSSSYNEQFF

d_gene: .
v_gene: TRBV5-1
abundance: few
j_gene: TRBJ2-5
CDR3nt: TGCGCCAGCAGCTTGGCCGGTGTTCGGGGGACCTTGAAGACCCAGTACTTC
CDR3aa: CASSLAGVRGTLKTQYF

d_gene: TRBD2
v_gene: TRBV4-2
abundance: few
j_gene: TRBJ2-5
CDR3nt: TGTGCCAGCAGCCAAGGGTCGGTAGCGGGGGGTCACGAGACCCAGTACTTC
CDR3aa: CASSQGSVAGGHETQYF

d_gene: TRBD1
v_gene: TRBV6-1
abundance: many
j_gene: TRBJ2-1
CDR3nt: TGTGCCAGGAAGCAGGGGGAACACAATGAGCAGTTCTTC
CDR3aa: CARKQGEHNEQFF

d_gene: TRBD2
v_gene: TRBV4-3
abundance: many
j_gene: TRBJ2-1
CDR3nt: TGCGCCAGCAGCCAATCCAGGCGGGGGGATGAGCAGTTCTTC
CDR3aa: CASSQSRRGDEQFF

d_gene: .
v_gene: TRBV11-2
abundance: few
j_gene: TRBJ1-6
CDR3nt: TGTGCCAGCAGCTTTACAGGAACGAATTCACCCCTCCACTTT
CDR3aa: CASSFTGTNSPLHF

d_gene: TRBD2
v_gene: TRBV7-2
abundance: .
j_gene: TRBJ2-3
CDR3nt: TGTGCCAGCAGACGGAGCGGGGGGGCACCAGATACGCAGTATTTT
CDR3aa: CASRRSGGAPDTQYF

d_gene: .
v_gene: TRBV20-1
abundance: .
j_gene: TRBJ2-7
CDR3nt: TGCAGTGCTCGCGACCCTCAGGGTCTCCACGAGCAGTACTTC
CDR3aa: CSARDPQGLHEQYF

d_gene: TRBD1
v_gene: TRBV6-5
abundance: few
j_gene: TRBJ1-4
CDR3nt: TGTGCCAGCAGTTACACTCGGGACAGGCGAGGTTTGTTTTTT
CDR3aa: CASSYTRDRRGLFF

d_gene: .
v_gene: TRBV4-1
abundance: .
j_gene: TRBJ1-2
CDR3nt: TGCGCCAGCAGCCAAGTTGTCAGGGATATACGTGGCTACACCTTC
CDR3aa: CASSQVVRDIRGYTF

d_gene: TRBD1
v_gene: TRBV5-6
abundance: few
j_gene: TRBJ2-1
CDR3nt: TGTGCCAGCAGCTTGGTCGCCTTCGGACAGGGGCCCTACAATGAGCAGTTCTTC
CDR3aa: CASSLVAFGQGPYNEQFF

d_gene: TRBD1
v_gene: TRBV18
abundance: .
j_gene: TRBJ2-3
CDR3nt: TGTGCCAGCTCACCCTCTCGGACAGGGGGAGTGAATACGCAGTATTTT
CDR3aa: CASSPSRTGGVNTQYF

d_gene: .
v_gene: TRBV6-5
abundance: .
j_gene: TRBJ2-2
CDR3nt: TGTGCCAGCAGTTACCGGAACAGGGTATTGGGTAGCGGGGAGCTGTTTTTT
CDR3aa: CASSYRNRVLGSGELFF

d_gene: TRBD1
v_gene: TRBV28
abundance: .
j_gene: TRBJ1-4
CDR3nt: TGTGCCAGCAGCGATCCGGGACAGGGTACTAATGAAAAACTGTTTTTT
CDR3aa: CASSDPGQGTNEKLFF

d_gene: .
v_gene: TRBV10-1
abundance: .
j_gene: TRBJ2-1
CDR3nt: TGCGCCAGCAGTGAGTCCCGGGCAGGGGATGAGCAGTTCTTC
CDR3aa: CASSESRAGDEQFF

d_gene: TRBD1
v_gene: TRBV11-2
abundance: few
j_gene: TRBJ2-7
CDR3nt: TGTGCCAGCAGCCCGCAAGGGGGCCAGTACTTC
CDR3aa: CASSPQGGQYF

d_gene: TRBD1
v_gene: TRBV7-9
abundance: .
j_gene: TRBJ1-2
CDR3nt: TGTGCCAGCAGCAACAGGGGGCCTAACTATGGCTACACCTTC
CDR3aa: CASSNRGPNYGYTF

d_gene: .
v_gene: TRBV20-1
abundance: many
j_gene: TRBJ2-5
CDR3nt: TGCAGTGGGGTCCGGGTCCAAGAGACCCAGTACTTC
CDR3aa: CSGVRVQETQYF

d_gene: .
v_gene: TRBV15
abundance: few
j_gene: TRBJ2-3
CDR3nt: TGTGCCACCAATAACGACAGATTTAGCACAGATACGCAGTATTTT
CDR3aa: CATNNDRFSTDTQYF

d_gene: TRBD2
v_gene: TRBV6-6
abundance: .
j_gene: TRBJ2-4
CDR3nt: TGTGCCAGCACTAGCGGGGGGAGCCAAGTGCAGTACTTC
CDR3aa: CASTSGGSQVQYF

d_gene: TRBD2
v_gene: TRBV5-5
abundance: once
j_gene: TRBJ2-7
CDR3nt: TGTGCCAGCAGCCCCCGGGGAGGGAGTGGGGCCTACGAGCAGTACTTC
CDR3aa: CASSPRGGSGAYEQYF

d_gene: .
v_gene: TRBV28
abundance: few
j_gene: TRBJ1-2
CDR3nt: TGTGCCACCACGCGAGGCAGTCTGGAAGGCTACACCTTC
CDR3aa: CATTRGSLEGYTF

d_gene: .
v_gene: TRBV5-4
abundance: .
j_gene: TRBJ2-5
CDR3nt: TGTGCCAGCAGCTCCGAAATAGGGCAGGGGGGAGAGACCCAGGACTTC
CDR3aa: CASSSEIGQGGETQDF

d_gene: .
v_gene: TRBV13
abundance: .
j_gene: TRBJ2-1
CDR3nt: TGTGCCAGCAGCCCCGCCCTTCCTATTGTCGATGAGCAGTTCTTC
CDR3aa: CASSPALPIVDEQFF

d_gene: TRBD2
v_gene: TRBV29-1
abundance: once
j_gene: TRBJ2-3
CDR3nt: TGCAGCGTTGAACCTAGCGGGAGTGACACAGATACGCAGTATTTT
CDR3aa: CSVEPSGSDTDTQYF

d_gene: TRBD1
v_gene: TRBV12-3/TRBV12-4
abundance: .
j_gene: TRBJ2-1
CDR3nt: TGTGCCAGCAGTTTTGGGGACAGGGGGTACAATGAGCAGTTCTTC
CDR3aa: CASSFGDRGYNEQFF

d_gene: TRBD1
v_gene: TRBV29-1
abundance: few
j_gene: TRBJ1-2
CDR3nt: TGCAGCGTCCGACAGGGTGGTGACTATGGCTACACCTTC
CDR3aa: CSVRQGGDYGYTF

d_gene: .
v_gene: TRBV27
abundance: few
j_gene: TRBJ2-7
CDR3nt: TGTGCCAGCAGTTTATCGCCGGGCGGGTACGAGCAGTACTTC
CDR3aa: CASSLSPGGYEQYF

d_gene: TRBD2
v_gene: TRBV5-1
abundance: few
j_gene: TRBJ2-1
CDR3nt: TGCGCCAGCAGCACTGGAGGGCGCGGTCTGGCTAGCGGCGACAATGAGCAGTTCTTC
CDR3aa: CASSTGGRGLASGDNEQFF

d_gene: .
v_gene: TRBV10-3
abundance: .
j_gene: TRBJ1-2
CDR3nt: TGTGCCATCAACCGGGCCTCGCTATCTAACTATGGCTACACCTTC
CDR3aa: CAINRASLSNYGYTF

d_gene: .
v_gene: TRBV28
abundance: few
j_gene: TRBJ2-5
CDR3nt: TGTGCCAGCCTACAGGGCCAGGAGACCCAGTACTTC
CDR3aa: CASLQGQETQYF

d_gene: TRBD2
v_gene: TRBV20-1
abundance: .
j_gene: TRBJ2-7
CDR3nt: TGCAGTGCTAGAGACCCTAGCGGGGGTTCACTCCTCTACGAGCAGTACTTC
CDR3aa: CSARDPSGGSLLYEQYF

d_gene: .
v_gene: TRBV5-6
abundance: few
j_gene: TRBJ1-1
CDR3nt: TGTGCCAGCAGCTTGGACAACACTGAAGCTTTCTTT
CDR3aa: CASSLDNTEAFF

d_gene: TRBD1
v_gene: TRBV28
abundance: .
j_gene: TRBJ1-5
CDR3nt: TGTGCCAGCAATTGGCAGGGGGGTCAGCCCCAGCATTTT
CDR3aa: CASNWQGGQPQHF

d_gene: TRBD1
v_gene: TRBV5-1
abundance: many
j_gene: TRBJ2-3
CDR3nt: TGCGCCAGCAGTTGGGACAGCCCCAAGCCGACAGATACGCAGTATTTT
CDR3aa: CASSWDSPKPTDTQYF